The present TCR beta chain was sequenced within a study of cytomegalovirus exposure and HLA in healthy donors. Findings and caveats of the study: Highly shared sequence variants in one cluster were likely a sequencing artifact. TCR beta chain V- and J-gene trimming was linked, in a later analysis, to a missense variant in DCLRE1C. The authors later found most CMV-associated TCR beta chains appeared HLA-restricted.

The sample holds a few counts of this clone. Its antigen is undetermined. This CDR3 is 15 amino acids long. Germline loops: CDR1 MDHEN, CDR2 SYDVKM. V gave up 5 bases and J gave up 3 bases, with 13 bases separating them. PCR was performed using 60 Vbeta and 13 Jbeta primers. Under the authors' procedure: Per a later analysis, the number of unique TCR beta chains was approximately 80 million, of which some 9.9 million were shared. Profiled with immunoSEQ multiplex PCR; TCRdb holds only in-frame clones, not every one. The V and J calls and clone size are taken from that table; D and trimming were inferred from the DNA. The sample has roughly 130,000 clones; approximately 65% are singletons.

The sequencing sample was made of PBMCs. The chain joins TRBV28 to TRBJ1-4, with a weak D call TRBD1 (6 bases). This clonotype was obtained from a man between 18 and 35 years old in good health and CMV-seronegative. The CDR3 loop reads CASSDRRTANEKLFF. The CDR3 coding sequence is TGTGCCAGCAGTGACCGAAGGACAGCTAATGAAAAACTGTTTTTT. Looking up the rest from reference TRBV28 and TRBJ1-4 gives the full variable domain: DVKVTQSSRYLVKRTGEKVFLECVQDMDHENMFWYRQDPGLGLRLIYFSYDVKMKEKGDIPEGYSVSREKKERFSLILESASTNQTSMYLCASSDRRTANEKLFFGSGTQLSVL.